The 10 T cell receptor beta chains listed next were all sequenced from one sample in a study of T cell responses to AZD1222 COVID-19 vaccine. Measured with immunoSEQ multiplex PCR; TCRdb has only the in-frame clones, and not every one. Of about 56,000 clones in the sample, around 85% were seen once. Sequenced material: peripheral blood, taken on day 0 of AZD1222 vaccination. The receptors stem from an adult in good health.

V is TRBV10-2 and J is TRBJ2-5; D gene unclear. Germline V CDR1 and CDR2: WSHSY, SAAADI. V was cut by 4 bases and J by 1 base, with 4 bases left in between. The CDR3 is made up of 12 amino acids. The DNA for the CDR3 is TGCGCCAGCAGTGCCGCCCAAGAGACCCAGTACTTC. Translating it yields CASSAAQETQYF.

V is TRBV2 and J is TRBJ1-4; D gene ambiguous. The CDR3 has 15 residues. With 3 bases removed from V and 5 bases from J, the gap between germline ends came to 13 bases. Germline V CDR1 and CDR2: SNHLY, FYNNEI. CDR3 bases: TGTGCCAGCAGTGAGCTCCGGACTCCCAATGAAAAACTGTTTTTT. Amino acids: CASSELRTPNEKLFF. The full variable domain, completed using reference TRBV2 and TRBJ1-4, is EPEVTQTPSHQVTQMGQEVILRCVPISNHLYFYWYRQILGQKVEFLVSFYNNEISEKSEIFDDQFSVERPDGSNFTLKIRSTKLEDSAMYFCASSELRTPNEKLFFGSGTQLSVL.

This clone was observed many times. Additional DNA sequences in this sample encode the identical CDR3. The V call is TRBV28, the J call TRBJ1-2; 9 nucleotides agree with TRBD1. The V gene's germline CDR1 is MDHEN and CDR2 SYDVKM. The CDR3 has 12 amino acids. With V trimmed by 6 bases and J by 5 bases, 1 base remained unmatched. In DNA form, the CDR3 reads TGTGCCAGCAGGACAGGGGGATATGGCTACACCTTC. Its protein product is CASRTGGYGYTF.

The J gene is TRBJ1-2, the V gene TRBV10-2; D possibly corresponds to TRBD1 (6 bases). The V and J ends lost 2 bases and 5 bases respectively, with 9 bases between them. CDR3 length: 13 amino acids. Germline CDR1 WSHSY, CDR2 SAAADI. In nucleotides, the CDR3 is TGCGCCAGCAGTGAGGACAGGTATTATGGCTACACCTTC. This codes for CASSEDRYYGYTF.

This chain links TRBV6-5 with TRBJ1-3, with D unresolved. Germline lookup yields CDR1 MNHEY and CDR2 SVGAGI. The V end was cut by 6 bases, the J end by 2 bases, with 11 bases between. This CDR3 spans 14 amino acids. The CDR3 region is CASSLLGPGNTIYF. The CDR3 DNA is TGTGCCAGCAGCCTCCTCGGGCCTGGAAACACCATATATTTT.

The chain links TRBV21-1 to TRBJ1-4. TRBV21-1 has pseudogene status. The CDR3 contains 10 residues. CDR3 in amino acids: CASSNVKLFF. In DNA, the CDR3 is TGTGCCAGCAGCAACGTCAAACTGTTTTTT.

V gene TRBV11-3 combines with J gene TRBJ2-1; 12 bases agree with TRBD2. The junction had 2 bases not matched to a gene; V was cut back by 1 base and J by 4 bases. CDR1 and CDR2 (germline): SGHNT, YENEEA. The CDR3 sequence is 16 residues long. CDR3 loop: CASSLGLAGGYNEQFF. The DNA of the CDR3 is TGTGCCAGCAGCTTAGGCCTAGCGGGGGGGTACAATGAGCAGTTCTTC.

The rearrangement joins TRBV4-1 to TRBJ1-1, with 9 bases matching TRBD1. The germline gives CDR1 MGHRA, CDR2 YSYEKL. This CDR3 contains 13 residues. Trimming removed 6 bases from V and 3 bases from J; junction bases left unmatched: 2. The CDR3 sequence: CASSGQGYTEAFF. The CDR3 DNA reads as TGCGCCAGCAGTGGACAGGGGTACACTGAAGCTTTCTTT.

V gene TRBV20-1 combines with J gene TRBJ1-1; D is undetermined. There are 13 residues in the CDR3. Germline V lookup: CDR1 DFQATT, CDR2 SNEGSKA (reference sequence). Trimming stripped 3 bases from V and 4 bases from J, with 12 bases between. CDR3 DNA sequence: TGCAGTGCTAGTCTAACCCCGGGCACTGAAGCTTTCTTT. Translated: CSASLTPGTEAFF.

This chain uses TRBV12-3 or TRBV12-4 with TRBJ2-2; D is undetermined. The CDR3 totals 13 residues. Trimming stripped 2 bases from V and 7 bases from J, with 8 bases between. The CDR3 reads CASSLLLNGELFF. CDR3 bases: TGTGCCAGCAGTTTATTGTTGAACGGGGAGCTGTTTTTT.